This TCR beta chain was retrieved from a study of OX40 agonist ivuxolimab in advanced cancers. Looked up from germline, CDR1 is SGHTA and CDR2 is FQGNSA. The CDR3 has 15 residues. After removal of 3 bases from V and 5 bases from J, the junction contained 10 bases not matched to a gene. Regarding the study as a whole: Averaging showed that CD8+ T cells had more expanded clones than CD4+ did. Low normalized clonal expansion also occurred in some nonresponding patients. The expanded peripheral T cells' antigen specificity was not determined.

The repertoire was sequenced with immunoSEQ multiplex PCR; TCRdb's copy has only in-frame clones and lacks some. Of tens of thousands of clones in the sample, 75% to 90% were seen once. On this clone itself: Its antigen is currently unknown.

The TCR originated in an adult with an advanced solid tumor such as melanoma, head and neck, liver or kidney cancer. Sequences were derived from CD4+ or CD8+ T cells sorted from blood, sampled in a trial of the OX40 agonist ivuxolimab. This chain connects TRBV7-2 to TRBJ2-7; 7 bases match TRBD2. CDR3 amino acids: CASSFGGGGGHEQYF. For the CDR3, the DNA is TGTGCCAGCAGCTTTGGCGGGGGAGGCGGCCACGAGCAGTACTTC.